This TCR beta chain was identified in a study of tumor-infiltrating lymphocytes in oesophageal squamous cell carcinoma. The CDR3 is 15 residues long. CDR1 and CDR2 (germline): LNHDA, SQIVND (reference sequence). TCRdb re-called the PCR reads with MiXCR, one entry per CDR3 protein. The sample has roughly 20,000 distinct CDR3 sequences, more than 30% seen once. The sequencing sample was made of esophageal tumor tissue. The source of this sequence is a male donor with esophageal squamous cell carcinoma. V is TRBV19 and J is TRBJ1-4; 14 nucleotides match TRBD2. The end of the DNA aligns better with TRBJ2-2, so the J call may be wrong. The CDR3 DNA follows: TGTGCCAGTAGTGCGGGACTAGCGGGAGCCGGGGAGCTGTTTTTT. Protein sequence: CASSAGLAGAGELFF.